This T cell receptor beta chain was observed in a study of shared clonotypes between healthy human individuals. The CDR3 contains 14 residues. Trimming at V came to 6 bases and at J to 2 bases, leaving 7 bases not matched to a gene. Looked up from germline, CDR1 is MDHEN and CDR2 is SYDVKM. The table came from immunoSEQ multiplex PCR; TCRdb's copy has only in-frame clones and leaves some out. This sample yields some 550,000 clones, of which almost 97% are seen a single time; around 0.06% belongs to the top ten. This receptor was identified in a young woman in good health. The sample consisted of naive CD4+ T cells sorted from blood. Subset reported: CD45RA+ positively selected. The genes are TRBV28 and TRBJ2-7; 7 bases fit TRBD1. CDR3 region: CASSTPGQTYEQYF. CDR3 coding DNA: TGTGCCAGCAGCACGCCGGGACAGACCTACGAGCAGTACTTC.